Listed here are 5 T cell receptor beta chains from one sample, sequenced in a study of OX40 agonist ivuxolimab in advanced cancers. This table comes from immunoSEQ multiplex PCR, and its TCRdb copy is limited to in-frame clones, with some not included. The profile shows 80,000 to 95,000 clones, approximately 91% of them singletons. The starting material was CD4+ or CD8+ T cells sorted from blood, obtained in a trial of the OX40 agonist ivuxolimab. The receptor set was obtained from an adult with an advanced solid tumor such as melanoma, head and neck, liver or kidney cancer.

The chain links TRBV6-5 to TRBJ2-1; TRBD1 might be the D (5 bases). Per the germline V gene, CDR1 is MNHEY and CDR2 is SVGAGI. The CDR3 extends over 13 amino acids. V lost 0 bases and J 7 bases, leaving 7 bases between the germline ends. The CDR3 bases are TGTGCCAGCAGTTACTCGGGGCGTAATGAGCAGTTCTTC. Protein product: CASSYSGRNEQFF.

The CDR3 here is CASSSQTGEKLFF. DNA for the CDR3: TGTGCCAGCAGCTCTCAGACAGGAGAGAAACTGTTTTTT. J is TRBJ1-4 and V is TRBV5-4; D possibly corresponds to TRBD1 (6 bases). Looked up from germline, CDR1 is SGHNT and CDR2 is YYREEE (reference sequence). This CDR3 comprises 13 residues. V was trimmed by 3 bases and J by 11 bases, leaving 14 bases between them.

V and J are TRBV13 and TRBJ1-1; 8 positions agree with TRBD1. The CDR3 has 14 residues. Germline CDR1 is PRHDT and CDR2 is FYEKMQ (reference sequence). Trimming cost V 5 bases and J 1 base; bases outside gene matches: 3. The CDR3 DNA follows: TGTGCCAGCAGCGAAGACAGGGGGAACACTGAAGCTTTCTTT. Translated, it gives CASSEDRGNTEAFF.

This chain uses TRBV5-6 with TRBJ1-1; no clear D gene. V gave up 2 bases and J gave up 1 base, with 9 bases separating them. The CDR3 extends over 14 amino acids. Looked up from germline, CDR1 is SGHDT and CDR2 is YYEEEE. The CDR3 coding sequence is TGTGCCAGCAGCTTCCGGACTGGGAACACTGAAGCTTTCTTT. This gives the protein CASSFRTGNTEAFF.

The chain is built from TRBV27 and TRBJ1-2, with D unclear. V gave up 3 bases and J gave up 0 bases, with 11 bases separating them. The CDR3 spans 15 residues. The germline V gene encodes CDR1 MNHEY and CDR2 SMNVEV (reference sequence). The CDR3 DNA follows: TGTGCCAGCAGTTTTGCGGGAAAACCTAACTATGGCTACACCTTC. It yields the protein CASSFAGKPNYGYTF.